This T cell receptor beta chain came from a study of shared clonotypes between healthy human individuals. Whole-study findings and limits: Large depth notwithstanding, sorted-subset sequencing proved incomplete by rarefaction. Relative to memory subsets, naive subsets generally showed larger estimated richness. When compared with the clonotypes that were shared by all four sorted-subset donors, the non-shared clonotypes turned out to have lower generation probabilities. It was the few donors that limited the genetic and exposure-history diversity represented.

Germline CDR1 LNHNV, CDR2 YYDKDF (reference sequence). The V end lost 0 bases, the J end lost 3 bases, and 9 bases lay between the germline ends. The length of the CDR3 is 14 residues. Regarding this clone: The target antigen is unknown.

This table comes from immunoSEQ multiplex PCR, and its TCRdb copy is limited to in-frame clones, with some not included. The sample lists more than 2 million clones, about 95% occurring once. Naive-designated CD8 cells lacked CD45RO, were positively enriched for CCR7, and omitted terminally differentiated effector memory CD45RA+ cells. Sequencing was performed on naive CD8+ T cells sorted from blood. This TCR derives from a man between 18 and 29 years old in good health. The chain employs TRBV15 and TRBJ2-7; D gene ambiguous. In DNA, the CDR3 is TGTGCCACCAGCAGAGATCCGGCAGACTACGAGCAGTACTTC. The encoded protein is CATSRDPADYEQYF. Drawing the rest from reference TRBV15 and TRBJ2-7, the complete variable domain is DAMVIQNPRYQVTQFGKPVTLSCSQTLNHNVMYWYQQKSSQAPKLLFHYYDKDFNNEADTPDNFQSRRPNTSFCFLDIRSPGLGDTAMYLCATSRDPADYEQYFGPGTRLTVT.